The clone carrying this T cell receptor beta chain was seen only once. V shed 4 bases and J 6 bases; nucleotides not matched to a gene: 2. The CDR3 runs to 12 residues. From germline, CDR1 is MNHEY and CDR2 SVGAGI. Original processing notes: Amplification from reference gene primers served as the basis for estimated nucleated cell counts. Method: immunoSEQ multiplex PCR; TCRdb's copy keeps in-frame clones and lacks some. The V and J calls and clone size are taken from that table; D and trimming were inferred from the DNA. The table shows about 500,000 clones, with 85% to 90% occurring only once. These data originate in a study of blood T cell repertoires in COVID-19. Across the study: Donors in the United States, Italy and Spain gave samples during acute or convalescent COVID-19. The cDNA or gDNA used as material had been derived from T cells, B-cell-depleted T cells, or PBMCs.

Enrollment of patients from Seattle took place during active infection, with longitudinal follow-up. Sequencing input: peripheral blood. The receptor comes from a woman aged 50 to 65 with COVID-19, enrolled during active disease. V usage is TRBV6-5 and J usage is TRBJ1-1, with 7 bases that match TRBD1. The CDR3 here is CASSSQGAEAFF. DNA of the CDR3: TGTGCCAGCAGTTCTCAGGGGGCTGAAGCTTTCTTT.